These T cell receptor beta chains were read from a single sample in a study of technical replicates of blood from four donors. Sequenced by immunoSEQ multiplex PCR; TCRdb stores in-frame clones only, minus some. The profile covers roughly 80,000 clones, with 93% appearing a single time and under 0.3% taken by the ten largest. Sequencing used T cells isolated from PBMCs. The source of these receptors is a human donor in good health. Both conserved end residues are part of each CDR3. The D gene is left open where the match is weak. The size of a clone is reported for some rows only, either as once, few or many, or as a class for expanded clones.

j_call: TRBJ2-7
d_call: TRBD1
cdr3_length: 12
clone_size: NA
v_call: TRBV27
cdr3_aa: CASGTVSYEQYF
cdr3_nt: TGTGCCAGCGGGACAGTCTCCTACGAGCAGTACTTC

j_call: TRBJ2-7
d_call: NA
cdr3_length: 12
clone_size: NA
v_call: TRBV29-1
cdr3_aa: CSVETVPYEQYF
cdr3_nt: TGCAGCGTTGAAACAGTCCCCTACGAGCAGTACTTC

j_call: TRBJ1-2
d_call: NA
cdr3_length: 14
clone_size: NA
v_call: TRBV5-1
cdr3_aa: CASSLGHGLDGYTF
cdr3_nt: TGCGCCAGCAGCTTGGGTCACGGACTCGATGGCTACACCTTC

j_call: TRBJ1-5
d_call: NA
cdr3_length: 15
clone_size: NA
v_call: TRBV15
cdr3_aa: CATSNRREENQPQHF
cdr3_nt: TGTGCCACCAGCAACCGCAGGGAGGAAAATCAGCCCCAGCATTTT

j_call: TRBJ1-3
d_call: TRBD1
cdr3_length: 18
clone_size: NA
v_call: TRBV5-4
cdr3_aa: CASSGKIGTADSGNTIYF
cdr3_nt: TGTGCCAGCAGCGGGAAAATAGGGACAGCAGACTCTGGAAACACCATATATTTT

j_call: TRBJ2-2
d_call: NA
cdr3_length: 14
clone_size: NA
v_call: TRBV5-1
cdr3_aa: CASSLGSNTGELFF
cdr3_nt: TGCGCCAGCAGCTTGGGGAGTAACACCGGGGAGCTGTTTTTT

j_call: TRBJ1-2
d_call: NA
cdr3_length: 15
clone_size: once
v_call: TRBV5-1
cdr3_aa: CASSLNPGVTYGYTF
cdr3_nt: TGCGCCAGCAGCCTCAATCCCGGAGTGACGTATGGCTACACCTTC

j_call: TRBJ2-5
d_call: NA
cdr3_length: 14
clone_size: NA
v_call: TRBV30
cdr3_aa: CAWSDLLYPKTQYF
cdr3_nt: TGTGCCTGGAGTGACCTACTATACCCAAAGACCCAGTACTTC

j_call: TRBJ2-7
d_call: NA
cdr3_length: 15
clone_size: NA
v_call: TRBV28
cdr3_aa: CASSGYGGLGYEQYF
cdr3_nt: TGTGCCAGCAGTGGGTATGGGGGCCTCGGCTACGAGCAGTACTTC

j_call: TRBJ2-7
d_call: TRBD1
cdr3_length: 13
clone_size: NA
v_call: TRBV6-4
cdr3_aa: CASSPTGGYEQYF
cdr3_nt: TGTGCCAGCAGCCCCACAGGGGGCTACGAGCAGTACTTC

j_call: TRBJ1-2
d_call: NA
cdr3_length: 13
clone_size: NA
v_call: TRBV19
cdr3_aa: CASTSAPGSGYTF
cdr3_nt: TGTGCCAGTACTTCAGCCCCCGGGAGTGGCTACACCTTC

j_call: TRBJ1-2
d_call: TRBD1
cdr3_length: 15
clone_size: once
v_call: TRBV5-1
cdr3_aa: CASSGGDRGLYGYTF
cdr3_nt: TGCGCCAGCAGCGGGGGGGACAGGGGCCTATATGGCTACACCTTC

j_call: TRBJ2-7
d_call: NA
cdr3_length: 12
clone_size: NA
v_call: TRBV6-6
cdr3_aa: CASRGLSDEQYF
cdr3_nt: TGTGCCAGCAGGGGACTCAGCGACGAGCAGTACTTC

j_call: TRBJ2-5
d_call: TRBD2
cdr3_length: 14
clone_size: NA
v_call: TRBV19
cdr3_aa: CASSIDRGGETQYF
cdr3_nt: TGTGCCAGTAGTATAGATCGGGGGGGAGAGACCCAGTACTTC